Listed here is a single T cell receptor beta chain. Source study methods: The authors estimated nucleated cell counts from reference gene primer amplification. Clones were sequenced by immunoSEQ multiplex PCR, and TCRdb holds only the in-frame ones, with some missing. V and J calls plus clone size are reproduced from that table; the DNA served to infer D and trimming. The sample lists some 530,000 clones, 70% to 90% seen once, with about 3.2% in the top ten. The data stem from a study of blood T cell repertoires in COVID-19. Across the whole study: Spain, Italy and the United States supplied samples that represented acute and convalescent COVID-19. T cells, B-cell-depleted T cells, or PBMCs provided the cDNA or gDNA that served as material.

V trimming: 5 bases; J trimming: 5 bases; junction bases outside the gene matches: 10. This CDR3 contains 16 residues. Germline CDR1 SGHAT, CDR2 FQNNGV. The rearrangement links TRBV11-2 to TRBJ2-7; 12 bases match TRBD2. The sample taken for sequencing was peripheral blood. This receptor was taken from a human donor in a cohort sampled during active COVID-19. CDR3 DNA sequence: TGTGCCAGCAGCCCAAGACTAGCGGGAGCAACGAACGAGCAGTACTTC. Encoded protein: CASSPRLAGATNEQYF. Drawing the rest from reference TRBV11-2 and TRBJ2-7, the complete variable domain is EAGVAQSPRYKIIEKRQSVAFWCNPISGHATLYWYQQILGQGPKLLIQFQNNGVVDDSQLPKDRFSAERLKGVDSTLKIQPAKLEDSAVYLCASSPRLAGATNEQYFGPGTRLTVT.